A single sample is the source of the 29 T cell receptor beta chains below, sequenced in a study of cytomegalovirus exposure and HLA in healthy donors. Researchers ran the PCR with 60 Vbeta and 13 Jbeta primers. The repertoire was sequenced with immunoSEQ multiplex PCR; TCRdb's copy has only in-frame clones and lacks some. The sample lists 80,000 to 95,000 clones; about 73% were seen once. Specimen: PBMCs. The receptors here all came from a woman aged 50 to 65 in good health and CMV-seropositive.

CDR3 sequence (DNA): TGTGCCAGCAGCGTCGCAGGGGGCTTCACAGATACGCAGTATTTT. Protein product: CASSVAGGFTDTQYF. The chain uses TRBV9 and TRBJ2-3; 8 bases match TRBD1. Germline CDR1 and CDR2: SGDLS and YYNGEE. V lost 2 bases, J lost 2 bases, and 4 bases stayed unmatched. The CDR3 loop spans 15 amino acids. The full variable domain, rest sourced from reference TRBV9 and TRBJ2-3, is DSGVTQTPKHLITATGQRVTLRCSPRSGDLSVYWYQQSLDQGLQFLIQYYNGEERAKGNILERFSAQQFPDLHSELNLSSLELGDSALYFCASSVAGGFTDTQYFGPGTRLTVL.

The rearrangement uses TRBV5-5 and TRBJ2-7, with 8 bases that match TRBD1. J gave up 2 bases and V 0 bases, and 13 bases lay outside the gene matches. CDR3 length equals 18 residues. Germline CDR1 SGHKS, CDR2 YYEKEE (reference sequence). The CDR3: CASSLEGRQGARAYEQYF. The CDR3 DNA sequence: TGTGCCAGCAGCTTGGAGGGTCGGCAGGGGGCTAGGGCCTACGAGCAGTACTTC.

This sequence joins TRBV19 and TRBJ2-3, with 9 bases matching TRBD2. The CDR3 totals 15 residues. Trimming cost V 3 bases and J 6 bases; bases outside gene matches: 7. Germline lookup yields CDR1 LNHDA and CDR2 SQIVND (reference sequence). CDR3 coding DNA: TGTGCCAGTAGTATTGGGGTAGCGGGAGTGGATACGCAGTATTTT. It codes for CASSIGVAGVDTQYF.

J is TRBJ2-5 and V is TRBV7-8; 7 positions match TRBD2. With the DNA end fitting TRBJ2-7 better, the J assignment may be wrong. Germline V gives CDR1 SGHVS, CDR2 FQNEAQ. This CDR3 region has 15 residues. In DNA form, the CDR3 reads TGTGCCAGCAGCCCCGGGGCTAGCGGCTTCTACGAGCAGTACTTC. Protein product: CASSPGASGFYEQYF.

The chain employs TRBV4-3 and TRBJ1-5, with D perhaps TRBD1 (5 bases). Per germline, CDR1 LGHNA and CDR2 YSLEER. CDR3 length: 15 amino acids. Trimming removed 0 bases at V and 7 bases at J, with 13 bases between. The CDR3 loop reads CASSQETGALQPQHF. In DNA, the CDR3 is TGCGCCAGCAGCCAAGAAACAGGCGCCTTGCAGCCCCAGCATTTT.

This clone was recorded once. The chain recombines TRBV28 with TRBJ2-7; D is uncertain. The CDR3 consists of 10 residues. CDR1 is MDHEN and CDR2 is SYDVKM in the germline V gene. The V end lost 6 bases, the J end lost 6 bases, and 6 bases lay between the germline ends. The CDR3 protein is CASSGVEQYF. The CDR3 coding sequence is TGTGCCAGCAGCGGAGTCGAGCAGTACTTC.

The chain uses TRBV18 and TRBJ1-3; possible D gene TRBD1, 6 bases. V lost 3 bases and J 0 bases, leaving 15 bases between the germline ends. The CDR3 extends over 17 amino acids. CDR1 is KGHSH and CDR2 is LQKENI in the germline V gene. The CDR3, as DNA: TGTGCCAGCTCACCGACCCGGGACATGAGCTCTGGAAACACCATATATTTT. Its protein is CASSPTRDMSSGNTIYF.

The chain joins TRBV4-1 to TRBJ1-2, with D perhaps TRBD1 (6 bases). The CDR3 is 16 residues long. V was clipped by 4 bases and J by 7 bases, with 22 bases between them. Germline-derived CDR1 and CDR2 are MGHRA and YSYEKL. The CDR3 nucleotides are TGCGCCAGCAGCCCCTTTTCGCGGGGGCCAGGCGGTGGCTACACCTTC. Its translation: CASSPFSRGPGGGYTF.

The V and J genes are TRBV9 and TRBJ2-1, with 9 bases aligning to TRBD2. Germline V lookup: CDR1 SGDLS, CDR2 YYNGEE. The CDR3 contains 16 residues. V shed 0 bases, J shed 8 bases, and the junction held 9 bases outside the gene matches. CDR3 amino acids: CASSVESWGLADEQFF. The CDR3 DNA reads TGTGCCAGCAGCGTAGAGTCTTGGGGACTAGCCGATGAGCAGTTCTTC.

Concerning this clone: The junction departs from germline at one end; a sequencing error may be responsible. The chain links TRBV7-7 to TRBJ1-3, with a tentative D call TRBD1 (5 bases). CDR1 is SSHAT, CDR2 FNYEAQ, per germline (reference sequence). The CDR3 has 17 amino acids. CDR3 region: CASSLYPPARAGNTIYF. The CDR3 DNA follows: TGTGCTAGCAGCTTATACCCCCCCGCCAGGGCTGGAAACACCATATATTTT.

This chain connects TRBV9 to TRBJ1-3, with D perhaps matching TRBD1 (6 bases). Germline lookup yields CDR1 SGDLS and CDR2 YYNGEE. This CDR3 is built from 17 residues. The V and J ends lost 4 bases and 0 bases respectively, with 17 bases between them. The CDR3 protein is CASSPRAADSSGNTIYF. CDR3 in DNA: TGTGCCAGCAGCCCCCGGGCAGCGGACAGCTCTGGAAACACCATATATTTT.

As DNA, the CDR3 is TGTGCCAGCACCGGGTACACAGGGGGCTCAGGGGGGCAGTACTTC. It is translated as CASTGYTGGSGGQYF. V usage is TRBV6-1 and J usage is TRBJ2-5, with 9 bases aligning to TRBD1. This CDR3 has 15 amino acids. V lost 7 bases, J lost 11 bases, and 17 bases stayed unmatched. Germline V CDR1 and CDR2: MNHNS, SASEGT.

In this sample, this clone turned up a few times. The chain combines TRBV27 with TRBJ2-7, with TRBD1 identical over 8 bases. CDR1 MNHEY and CDR2 SMNVEV come from the germline V gene (reference sequence). V shed 2 bases, J shed 2 bases, and the junction held 11 bases outside the gene matches. The CDR3 has 17 residues. The CDR3 here is CASSLRQGTKNAYEQYF. The CDR3 DNA follows: TGTGCCAGCAGTTTAAGACAGGGGACCAAAAATGCCTACGAGCAGTACTTC.

About this clone: The sample holds other DNA sequences that translate to the same CDR3. The CDR3 DNA follows: TGTGCCAGCAGTCCAGGATTAGCGGGAAGCCAGGTACAAGAGACCCAGTACTTC. Translation gives CASSPGLAGSQVQETQYF. V and J are TRBV27 and TRBJ2-5, with 8 positions matching TRBD2. There are 18 residues in the CDR3. Germline V gene sequence: CDR1 MNHEY, CDR2 SMNVEV (reference sequence). V shed 5 bases, J shed 2 bases, and the junction held 16 bases outside the gene matches.

The chain joins TRBV11-2 to TRBJ1-4, with a tentative D call TRBD1 (6 bases). Germline CDR1 and CDR2: SGHAT and FQNNGV. V was shortened by 3 bases and J by 8 bases, with 13 bases between the two germline ends. This CDR3 comprises 14 residues. The CDR3 DNA follows: TGTGCCAGCAGCTTTACAGGGTACCCAGAAAAACTGTTTTTT. It encodes CASSFTGYPEKLFF.

The V call is TRBV11-3, the J call TRBJ2-5, with TRBD1 as a possible D gene (6 bases). This CDR3 spans 15 amino acids. V dropped 6 bases and J dropped 5 bases, with 19 bases sitting between them. Per the germline V gene, CDR1 is SGHNT and CDR2 is YENEEA. Written as DNA, the CDR3 is TGTGCCAGCAGTTCCGGAGACAGGTTCGAGGAGACCCAGTACTTC. It codes for CASSSGDRFEETQYF.

The genes are TRBV6-5 and TRBJ2-5; the D gene is possibly TRBD2 (6 bases). Germline V gives CDR1 MNHEY, CDR2 SVGAGI. The V gene lost 7 bases and the J gene lost 2 bases, with 17 bases spanning the gap. The CDR3 has 15 amino acids. CDR3 nucleotides: TGTGCCAGCACCCTCTCGAGCGGGCGACAAGAGACCCAGTACTTC. This codes for CASTLSSGRQETQYF.

The gene calls are TRBV27 and TRBJ1-1; 7 bases agree with TRBD1. CDR1 and CDR2 from the germline V gene are MNHEY and SMNVEV (reference sequence). After removal of 5 bases from V and 3 bases from J, the junction contained 6 bases not matched to a gene. The CDR3 loop spans 14 amino acids. DNA of the CDR3: TGTGCCAGCAGTCGTACAGGGGCGGACACTGAAGCTTTCTTT. As protein: CASSRTGADTEAFF.

The chain is built from TRBV28 and TRBJ1-2; D is unresolved. The CDR3 is 14 amino acids. V gave up 2 bases and J gave up 7 bases, with 14 bases separating them. In germline, CDR1 is MDHEN, CDR2 SYDVKM. The CDR3 DNA follows: TGTGCCAGCAGTTTAAGGACTGCGTTCGGTGGCTACACCTTC. As protein: CASSLRTAFGGYTF.

This clone was recorded once. The chain employs TRBV7-2 and TRBJ1-6, with D perhaps TRBD1 (6 bases). The CDR3 extends over 18 amino acids. Germline V gene lookup returns CDR1 SGHTA and CDR2 FQGNSA. The V end was cut by 5 bases, the J end by 5 bases, with 22 bases between. CDR3 bases: TGTGCCAGCAGCAAGCGGGACATGAAATTCGCCAATAATTCACCCCTCCACTTT. Its translation is CASSKRDMKFANNSPLHF.

A few counts support this clone. The chain links TRBV25-1 to TRBJ1-1, with D perhaps matching TRBD1 (6 bases). V was trimmed by 10 bases and J by 1 base, leaving 28 bases between them. This CDR3 is built from 18 residues. The germline V gene encodes CDR1 MGHDK and CDR2 SYGVNS. The CDR3 spells CATCSLQGIFNGNTEAFF. The CDR3 region has the DNA TGTGCCACCTGCTCCCTCCAGGGGATTTTTAATGGGAACACTGAAGCTTTCTTT.

This rearrangement joins TRBV10-2 to TRBJ2-5, with D tentatively TRBD2 (5 bases). The J call is in doubt because the DNA end fits TRBJ2-7 better. This CDR3 spans 13 amino acids. Germline CDR1 is WSHSY and CDR2 is SAAADI. The CDR3 spells CASSGTLSYEQYF. In DNA, the CDR3 is TGCGCCAGCAGTGGGACTCTCTCCTACGAGCAGTACTTC.

The CDR3 nucleotides read TGTGCCAGCAGCTTATCCGCGGGTCACAATGAGCAGTTCTTC. This encodes CASSLSAGHNEQFF. The chain has TRBV11-3 and TRBJ2-1; tentatively, D is TRBD2 (5 bases). The CDR3 has 14 residues. Germline CDR1 reads SGHNT; CDR2 reads YENEEA. Trimming removed 2 bases from V and 5 bases from J, with 10 bases in between.

This chain links TRBV13 with TRBJ2-7, with 9 bases identical to TRBD1. The length of the CDR3 is 16 residues. Germline V gene lookup returns CDR1 PRHDT and CDR2 FYEKMQ (reference sequence). Trimming removed 6 bases from V and 2 bases from J; junction bases left unmatched: 11. CDR3 in DNA: TGTGCCAGCAGTTCTTCCGACAGGGGGGTCCCCTACGAGCAGTACTTC. As protein: CASSSSDRGVPYEQYF.

A few counts support this clone. The V gene is TRBV28, the J gene TRBJ2-7; 10 bases map to TRBD2. Per the germline V gene, CDR1 is MDHEN and CDR2 is SYDVKM. With 8 bases clipped from V and 7 bases from J, the junction kept 8 bases outside the gene matches. This CDR3 is built from 13 residues. The CDR3 DNA reads as TGTGCCAGCCATAAAGGACTAGCGGAGGAGCAGTACTTC. This sequence encodes CASHKGLAEEQYF.

The CDR3 sequence is CASSESSQPQHF. CDR3 DNA: TGCGCCAGCAGTGAGAGTAGTCAGCCCCAGCATTTT. The V call is TRBV10-2, the J call TRBJ1-5; no clear D. CDR1 and CDR2 (germline): WSHSY, SAAADI. V lost 2 bases, J lost 6 bases, and 5 bases lay in between. The CDR3 spans 12 residues.

This clone was observed a few times. The chain has TRBV6-5 and TRBJ2-7, with 7 positions matching TRBD1. This CDR3 has 15 amino acids. Germline-derived CDR1 and CDR2 are MNHEY and SVGAGI. J gave up 6 bases and V 6 bases, and 14 bases lay outside the gene matches. The CDR3 DNA reads TGTGCCAGCAGCATCGAAGGGGGCTCCTTGGTCGAGCAGTACTTC. Amino acid sequence: CASSIEGGSLVEQYF.

J is TRBJ2-1 and V is TRBV10-3; TRBD2 aligns across 9 bases. Germline CDR1 is ENHRY and CDR2 is SYGVKD. J gave up 4 bases and V 10 bases, and 5 bases lay outside the gene matches. This CDR3 has 13 residues. The CDR3 nucleotides read TGTGCCACCGTAGCGGGAGAATACAATGAGCAGTTCTTC. Translated: CATVAGEYNEQFF.

CDR3 protein: CASSSLLAVGTQYF. CDR3 coding DNA: TGTGCCAGCAGTTCCCTTCTAGCGGTCGGGACCCAGTACTTC. The chain joins TRBV28 to TRBJ2-5; 7 bases are shared with TRBD2. This CDR3 is built from 14 residues. The V segment lost 4 bases and the J segment 7 bases; nucleotides outside the gene matches: 9. CDR1 MDHEN and CDR2 SYDVKM come from the germline V gene.